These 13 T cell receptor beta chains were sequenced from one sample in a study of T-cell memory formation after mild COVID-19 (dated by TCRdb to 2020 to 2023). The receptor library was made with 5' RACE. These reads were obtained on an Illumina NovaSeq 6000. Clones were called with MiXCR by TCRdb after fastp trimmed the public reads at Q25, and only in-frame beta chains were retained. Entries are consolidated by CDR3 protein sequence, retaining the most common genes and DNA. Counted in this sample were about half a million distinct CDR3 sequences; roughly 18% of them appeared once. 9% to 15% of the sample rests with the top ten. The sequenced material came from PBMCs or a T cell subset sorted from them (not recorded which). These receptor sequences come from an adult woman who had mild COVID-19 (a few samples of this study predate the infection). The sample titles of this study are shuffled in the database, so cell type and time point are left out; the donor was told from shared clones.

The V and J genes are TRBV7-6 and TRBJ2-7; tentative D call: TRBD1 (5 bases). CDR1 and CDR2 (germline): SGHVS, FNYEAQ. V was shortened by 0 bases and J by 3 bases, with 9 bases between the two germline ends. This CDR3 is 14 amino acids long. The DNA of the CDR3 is TGTGCCAGCAGCTTAGCGACAGAGAACTACGAGCAGTACTTC. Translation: CASSLATENYEQYF.

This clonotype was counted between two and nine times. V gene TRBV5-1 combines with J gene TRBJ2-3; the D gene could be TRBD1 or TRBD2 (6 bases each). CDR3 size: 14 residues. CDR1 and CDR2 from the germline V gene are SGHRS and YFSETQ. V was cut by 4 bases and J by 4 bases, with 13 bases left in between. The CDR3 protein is CASSPGGPSDTQYF. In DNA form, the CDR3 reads TGCGCCAGCAGCCCCGGGGGCCCATCAGATACGCAGTATTTT.

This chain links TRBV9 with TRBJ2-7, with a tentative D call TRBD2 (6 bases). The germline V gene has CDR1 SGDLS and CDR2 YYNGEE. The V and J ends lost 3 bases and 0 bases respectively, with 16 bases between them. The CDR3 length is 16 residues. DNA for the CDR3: TGTGCCAGCAGCGCCAACCGGGACTCCCTCTCCTACGAGCAGTACTTC. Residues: CASSANRDSLSYEQYF.

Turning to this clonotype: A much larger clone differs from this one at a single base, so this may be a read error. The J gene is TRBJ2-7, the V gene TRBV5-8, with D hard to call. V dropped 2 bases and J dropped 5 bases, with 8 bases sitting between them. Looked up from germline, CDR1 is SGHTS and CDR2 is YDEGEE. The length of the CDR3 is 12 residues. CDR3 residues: CASSLASNEQYF. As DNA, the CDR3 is TGTGCCAGCAGCTTAGCGTCCAACGAGCAGTACTTC.

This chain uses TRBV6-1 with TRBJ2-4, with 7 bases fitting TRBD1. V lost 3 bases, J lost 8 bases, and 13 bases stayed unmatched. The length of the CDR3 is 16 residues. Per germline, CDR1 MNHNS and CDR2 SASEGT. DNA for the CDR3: TGTGCCAGCAGTGAGGCTGCGACAGGGTATAAGGACATTCAGTACTTC. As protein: CASSEAATGYKDIQYF.

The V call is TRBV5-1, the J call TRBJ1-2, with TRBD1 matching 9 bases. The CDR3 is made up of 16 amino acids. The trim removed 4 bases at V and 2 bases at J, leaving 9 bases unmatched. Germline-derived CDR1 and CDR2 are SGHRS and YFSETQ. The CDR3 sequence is CASSRTSGQGNYGYTF. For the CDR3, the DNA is TGCGCCAGCAGCAGAACCTCGGGACAGGGAAACTATGGCTACACCTTC. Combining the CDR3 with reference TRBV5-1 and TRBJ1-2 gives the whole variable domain KAGVTQTPRYLIKTRGQQVTLSCSPISGHRSVSWYQQTPGQGLQFLFEYFSETQRNKGNFPGRFSGRQFSNSRSEMNVSTLELGDSALYLCASSRTSGQGNYGYTFGSGTRLTVV.

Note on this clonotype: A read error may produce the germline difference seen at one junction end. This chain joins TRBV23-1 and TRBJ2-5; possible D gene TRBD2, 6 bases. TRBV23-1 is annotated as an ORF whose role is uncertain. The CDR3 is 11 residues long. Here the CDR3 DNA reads TGCGCCAGCAGAATCTTGGGAGGTGGAGGCTTC. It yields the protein CASRILGGGGF.

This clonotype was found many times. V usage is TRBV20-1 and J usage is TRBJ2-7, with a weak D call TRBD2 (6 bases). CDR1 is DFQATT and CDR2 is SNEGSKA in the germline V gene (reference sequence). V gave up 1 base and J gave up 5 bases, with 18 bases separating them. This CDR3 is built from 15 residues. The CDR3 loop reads CSARALGSSKNEQYF. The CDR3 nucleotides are TGCAGTGCTAGAGCCCTCGGGAGCAGTAAGAACGAGCAGTACTTC.

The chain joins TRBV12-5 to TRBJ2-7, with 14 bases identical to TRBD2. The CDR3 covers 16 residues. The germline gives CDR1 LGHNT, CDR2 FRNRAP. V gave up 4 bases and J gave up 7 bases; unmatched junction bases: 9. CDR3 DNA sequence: TGTGCTAGTGGTTGGGGACAGGGACTAGCGGGGGAAGAGCAGTACTTC. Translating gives CASGWGQGLAGEEQYF.

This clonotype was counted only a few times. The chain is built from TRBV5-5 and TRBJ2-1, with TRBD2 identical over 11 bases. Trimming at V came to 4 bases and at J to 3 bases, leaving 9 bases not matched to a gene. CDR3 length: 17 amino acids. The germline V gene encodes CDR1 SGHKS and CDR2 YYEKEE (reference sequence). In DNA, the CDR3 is TGTGCCAGCAGCACCTCACTAGCGGGAGCCGTCTACAATGAGCAGTTCTTC. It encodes CASSTSLAGAVYNEQFF.

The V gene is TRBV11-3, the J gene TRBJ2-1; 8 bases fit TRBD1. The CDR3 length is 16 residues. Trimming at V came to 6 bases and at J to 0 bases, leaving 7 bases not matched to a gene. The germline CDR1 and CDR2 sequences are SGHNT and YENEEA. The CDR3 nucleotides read TGTGCCAGCAGTCCTGACAGGGGAGGCTCCTACAATGAGCAGTTCTTC. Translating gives CASSPDRGGSYNEQFF.

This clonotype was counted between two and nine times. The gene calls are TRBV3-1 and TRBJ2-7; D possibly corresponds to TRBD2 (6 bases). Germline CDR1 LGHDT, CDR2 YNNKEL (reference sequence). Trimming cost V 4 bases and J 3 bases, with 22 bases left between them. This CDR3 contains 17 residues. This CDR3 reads CASSPGSGLGAGYEQYF. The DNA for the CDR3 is TGTGCCAGCAGCCCAGGAAGCGGGTTGGGCGCGGGCTACGAGCAGTACTTC.

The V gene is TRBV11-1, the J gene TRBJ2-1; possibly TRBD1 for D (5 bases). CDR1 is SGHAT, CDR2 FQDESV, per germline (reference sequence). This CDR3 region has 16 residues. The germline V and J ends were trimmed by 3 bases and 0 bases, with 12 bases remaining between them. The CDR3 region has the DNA TGTGCCAGCAGCTTGGAGACAGAGAGCTCCTACAATGAGCAGTTCTTC. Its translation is CASSLETESSYNEQFF.